Sequencing of this T cell receptor beta chain was carried out in a study of early T cells in non-severe SARS-CoV-2 infection. The CDR3 totals 14 residues. V shed 4 bases and J shed 4 bases, with 11 bases lying between them. Germline CDR1 is MNHEY and CDR2 is SVGAGI. MiXCR, applied by TCRdb to the 5' RACE reads, yields one record per CDR3 protein. The sample includes about 35,000 distinct CDR3 sequences, less than 7% seen only once; the top ten take approximately 4%. The sample holds many counts of this clonotype. V gene TRBV6-5 combines with J gene TRBJ2-4; D is uncertain. This receptor was taken from an adult who was a healthcare worker with PCR-confirmed SARS-CoV-2 infection or an uninfected control (not recorded which). The sequences come from whole blood, collected at baseline. CDR3 nucleotides: TGTGCCAGCAGTTCTGGGCTAGTGAAAAACATTCAGTACTTC. Protein product: CASSSGLVKNIQYF.